The sequence of this T cell receptor beta chain was determined in a study of cytomegalovirus exposure and HLA in healthy donors. Background on the study: In an earlier analysis, 90 million to 120 million unique TCR beta sequences were found from 150 million to 200 million T cells. Study-wide results and caveats: Because they were indistinguishable, some V segments, including TRBV6-2 and TRBV6-3, were excluded.

CDR1 KGHSH and CDR2 LQKENI come from the germline V gene. Trimming cost V 4 bases and J 4 bases; bases outside gene matches: 11. The CDR3 is 17 amino acids. PCR was performed using 60 Vbeta and 13 Jbeta primers. The assay was immunoSEQ multiplex PCR, and TCRdb's table has in-frame clones only and misses some. Of about 200,000 clones listed, approximately 78% are singletons. This clone was observed a single time. Its antigen remains unidentified. The TCR sequence derives from a man aged 25 to 40 in good health and CMV-seronegative. Material: PBMCs. This chain connects TRBV18 to TRBJ1-5; TRBD1 matches at 9 bases. CDR3 residues: CASSLTTAGTGNQPQHF. The CDR3 DNA is TGTGCCAGCTCACTGACCACTGCCGGGACAGGGAATCAGCCCCAGCATTTT.